Below are 30 T cell receptor beta chains sequenced from a single sample in a study of a mutant IDH1 vaccine in newly diagnosed glioma. Profiling relied on immunoSEQ multiplex PCR, and the TCRdb table lists in-frame clones only, not all of them. The repertoire holds over 50,000 clones, with around 80% as singletons. Their specific antigens are unknown. As to time point: week 47, end of study. It was 300 ug of mutant IDH1 20-mer peptide that made up each vaccine dose, given with topical imiquimod. The input for sequencing was PBMCs, taken from a glioma patient whose treatment included an IDH1 peptide vaccine. The receptor set was obtained from a woman between 40 and 55 years old with glioma. Some clones in this sample may be carry-over from other donors' samples.

This chain uses TRBV7-9 with TRBJ1-1; tentative D call: TRBD1 (6 bases). Trimming removed 4 bases from V and 2 bases from J, with 14 bases in between. CDR3 length equals 15 residues. The germline V gene encodes CDR1 SEHNR and CDR2 FQNEAQ (reference sequence). The CDR3 nucleotides are TGTGCCAGCAGCTCCCTGACAGGTTATAACACTGAAGCTTTCTTT. Protein product: CASSSLTGYNTEAFF.

J is TRBJ2-5 and V is TRBV5-5; D possibly corresponds to TRBD2 (6 bases). The CDR3 extends over 17 amino acids. Germline assignment: CDR1 SGHKS and CDR2 YYEKEE (reference sequence). V gave up 4 bases and J gave up 1 base, with 20 bases separating them. CDR3 protein: CASSPGTLAGSQETQYF. Here the CDR3 DNA reads TGTGCCAGCAGCCCAGGGACTTTGGCGGGTTCCCAAGAGACCCAGTACTTC. The whole variable domain, filled in from reference TRBV5-5 and TRBJ2-5, reads DAGVTQSPTHLIKTRGQQVTLRCSPISGHKSVSWYQQVLGQGPQFIFQYYEKEERGRGNFPDRFSARQFPNYSSELNVNALLLGDSALYLCASSPGTLAGSQETQYFGPGTRLLVL.

The V and J genes are TRBV5-6 and TRBJ2-7, with a tentative D call TRBD2 (5 bases). This CDR3 region has 12 residues. Trimming left V 4 bases short and J 3 bases short, with 8 bases between. CDR1 and CDR2 (germline): SGHDT, YYEEEE. Here the CDR3 reads CASSATSYEQYF. CDR3 bases: TGTGCCAGCAGCGCTACTAGCTACGAGCAGTACTTC.

This clone was seen a handful of times. V usage is TRBV20-1 and J usage is TRBJ1-1; perhaps TRBD1 as D (5 bases). The CDR3 is 11 amino acids. CDR1 DFQATT and CDR2 SNEGSKA come from the germline V gene (reference sequence). V lost 6 bases to trimming and J lost 5 bases, with 10 bases between them. CDR3 in amino acids: CSAKRGTEAFF. In DNA form, the CDR3 reads TGCAGTGCCAAGCGGGGGACTGAAGCTTTCTTT.

The chain links TRBV9 to TRBJ2-5; D is perhaps TRBD1 (9 bases). In germline, CDR1 is SGDLS, CDR2 YYNGEE. This CDR3 region has 16 residues. V was clipped by 6 bases and J by 9 bases, with 27 bases between them. The chain's CDR3 is CASKIVAGQGPEAQYF. Here the CDR3 DNA reads TGTGCCAGCAAAATCGTAGCGGGACAGGGTCCCGAGGCCCAGTACTTC.

This clone was counted a few times. The rearrangement links TRBV9 to TRBJ1-1; 7 bases align to TRBD1. The junction had 5 bases not matched to a gene; V was cut back by 4 bases and J by 2 bases. Per the germline V gene, CDR1 is SGDLS and CDR2 is YYNGEE. The CDR3 consists of 14 residues. The CDR3 nucleotides are TGTGCCAGCAGCTATCGGGACAGTAACACTGAAGCTTTCTTT. This translates into CASSYRDSNTEAFF.

This chain joins TRBV6-9 and TRBJ1-3, with 7 bases fitting TRBD1. The CDR3 totals 13 residues. Germline CDR1 is MNHGY and CDR2 is SVAAGI. Trimming removed 6 bases from V and 6 bases from J; junction bases left unmatched: 5. The CDR3 is CASRQTGTNTIYF. CDR3 sequence (DNA): TGTGCCAGCAGACAGACAGGGACAAACACCATATATTTT.

The chain couples TRBV7-8 to TRBJ1-6; D unresolved. V lost 2 bases and J 10 bases, leaving 12 bases between the germline ends. The germline CDR1 and CDR2 sequences are SGHVS and FQNEAQ. The CDR3 extends over 14 amino acids. Here the CDR3 reads CASSLKGSGSPLHF. The CDR3 nucleotides read TGTGCCAGCAGCTTAAAGGGTTCCGGCTCACCCCTCCACTTT. Looking up the rest from reference TRBV7-8 and TRBJ1-6 gives the full variable domain: GAGVSQSPRYKVAKRGQDVALRCDPISGHVSLFWYQQALGQGPEFLTYFQNEAQLDKSGLPSDRFFAERPEGSVSTLKIQRTQQEDSAVYLCASSLKGSGSPLHFGNGTRLTVT.

The chain has TRBV6-6 and TRBJ1-6, with 8 bases that match TRBD1. V gave up 6 bases and J gave up 10 bases; unmatched junction bases: 8. The CDR3 contains 14 residues. In germline, CDR1 is MNHNY, CDR2 SVGAGI (reference sequence). CDR3 coding DNA: TGTGCCAGCAGCCGCGGACAGGGCGAATCACCCCTCCACTTT. Its translation: CASSRGQGESPLHF.

This clone came up a few times. The chain recombines TRBV7-6 with TRBJ1-1; perhaps TRBD1 as D (6 bases). Trimming stripped 0 bases from V and 3 bases from J, with 8 bases between. Germline V lookup: CDR1 SGHVS, CDR2 FNYEAQ. There are 14 residues in the CDR3. CDR3 bases: TGTGCCAGCAGCTTAGCCGAGGGGGACACTGAAGCTTTCTTT. Translating gives CASSLAEGDTEAFF.

The chain links TRBV7-9 to TRBJ1-3, with unresolved D. This CDR3 comprises 16 residues. Trimming took 2 bases from V and 2 from J, leaving 13 bases between them. CDR1 SEHNR and CDR2 FQNEAQ come from the germline V gene (reference sequence). This chain's CDR3 is CASSLRNSRTGNTIYF. For the CDR3, the DNA is TGTGCCAGCAGCTTAAGAAACAGTAGGACTGGAAACACCATATATTTT.

The V and J genes are TRBV5-1 and TRBJ1-6; possibly TRBD1 for D (6 bases). V dropped 2 bases and J dropped 7 bases, with 19 bases sitting between them. The germline gives CDR1 SGHRS, CDR2 YFSETQ. CDR3 length equals 17 residues. This CDR3 is CASSLMLGTSSNSPLHF. The CDR3 DNA follows: TGCGCCAGCAGCTTAATGTTGGGGACATCCAGCAATTCACCCCTCCACTTT. The complete variable domain, with remaining parts taken from reference TRBV5-1 and TRBJ1-6, reads KAGVTQTPRYLIKTRGQQVTLSCSPISGHRSVSWYQQTPGQGLQFLFEYFSETQRNKGNFPGRFSGRQFSNSRSEMNVSTLELGDSALYLCASSLMLGTSSNSPLHFGNGTRLTVT.

The chain carries TRBV6-5 and TRBJ2-5, with 8 bases identical to TRBD1. The germline V gene encodes CDR1 MNHEY and CDR2 SVGAGI. Losses at the gene ends were 4 bases for V and 1 base for J; bases not matched to a gene: 8. This CDR3 spans 16 amino acids. CDR3 sequence reads: CASSLTGTGLQETQYF. Written as DNA, the CDR3 is TGTGCCAGCAGTTTAACCGGGACAGGACTCCAAGAGACCCAGTACTTC.

The sample holds a few counts of this clone. In DNA, the CDR3 is TGTGCCTGGTTTGGGGAGCGCCCGAACACCGGGGAGCTGTTTTTT. This translates into CAWFGERPNTGELFF. This rearrangement joins TRBV30 to TRBJ2-2; D perhaps matches TRBD2 (5 bases). V lost 5 bases and J lost 0, with 13 bases in between. The CDR3 consists of 15 residues. Germline CDR1 and CDR2: GTSNPN and SVGIG (reference sequence).

This clone was recorded once. The V and J genes are TRBV6-5 and TRBJ2-7; TRBD2 might be the D (5 bases). This CDR3 has 13 amino acids. Trimming pared 8 bases from V and 0 bases from J, leaving 11 bases between. CDR1 and CDR2 from the germline V gene are MNHEY and SVGAGI. The CDR3 bases are TGTGCCAGCGGGGAAGGAGGCTCCTACGAGCAGTACTTC. It codes for CASGEGGSYEQYF.

Only a few counts were recorded for this clone. The J gene is TRBJ2-3, the V gene TRBV10-1, with unresolved D. Germline loops: CDR1 WNHNN, CDR2 SYGVQD (reference sequence). The CDR3 length is 13 residues. Trimming stripped 1 base from V and 11 bases from J, with 13 bases between. As DNA, the CDR3 is TGCGCCAGCAGTGAGTTGGCGGCCAGCAAGCAGTATTTT. It yields the protein CASSELAASKQYF.

The chain links TRBV5-1 to TRBJ1-1, with a tentative D call TRBD1 (6 bases). With 4 bases removed from V and 5 bases from J, the gap between germline ends came to 15 bases. The CDR3 runs 14 residues. Germline V gives CDR1 SGHRS, CDR2 YFSETQ. The CDR3 coding sequence is TGCGCCAGCAGCGACCACCCAGGGGAGACTGAAGCTTTCTTT. Translation gives CASSDHPGETEAFF. The entire variable domain, with the rest obtained from reference TRBV5-1 and TRBJ1-1, is as follows: KAGVTQTPRYLIKTRGQQVTLSCSPISGHRSVSWYQQTPGQGLQFLFEYFSETQRNKGNFPGRFSGRQFSNSRSEMNVSTLELGDSALYLCASSDHPGETEAFFGQGTRLTVV.

This clone has only one observation. This chain uses TRBV9 with TRBJ2-2; D possibly uses TRBD1 or TRBD2 (5 bases each). Looked up from germline, CDR1 is SGDLS and CDR2 is YYNGEE. Trimming took off 0 bases at V and 4 bases at J, with 10 bases between the two ends. The CDR3 covers 15 residues. In DNA, the CDR3 is TGTGCCAGCAGCGTAGGGCAGGGAGTCACCGGGGAGCTGTTTTTT. Residues: CASSVGQGVTGELFF.

This clone has just one count. Since a much larger clone is just one base distant, this may be a read error. The same CDR3 also results from other DNA sequences found in this sample. This sequence joins TRBV6-5 and TRBJ1-1, with D hard to call. In germline, CDR1 is MNHEY, CDR2 SVGAGI. CDR3 length: 14 amino acids. CDR3 in DNA: TGTGCCCGCAGTTACAGCCAACGGGGCACTGAAGCTTTCTTT. Protein product: CARSYSQRGTEAFF.

The rearrangement uses TRBV5-6 and TRBJ2-3; a possible D gene is TRBD2 (5 bases). Germline CDR1 is SGHDT and CDR2 is YYEEEE. Deletions cut 0 bases from V and 4 bases from J, with 12 bases between. This CDR3 contains 15 residues. The CDR3 protein is CASSLEAGRADTQYF. CDR3 coding DNA: TGTGCCAGCAGCTTGGAGGCGGGTCGTGCAGATACGCAGTATTTT.

There are a few counts of this clone. The CDR3 DNA sequence: TGCGCCAGCAGGGATAGTGGGCAGGGTTCTGCTTTCTTT. Its protein product is CASRDSGQGSAFF. V and J are TRBV10-2 and TRBJ1-1; tentative D call: TRBD1 (5 bases). Trimming took 6 bases from V and 11 from J, leaving 19 bases between them. Germline V gene lookup returns CDR1 WSHSY and CDR2 SAAADI. The CDR3 is 13 amino acids.

The chain has TRBV7-9 and TRBJ2-5; TRBD1 matches at 12 bases. Trimming at V came to 3 bases and at J to 5 bases, leaving 4 bases not matched to a gene. The CDR3 is made up of 15 amino acids. Germline CDR1 is SEHNR and CDR2 is FQNEAQ (reference sequence). CDR3 amino acids: CASSFTGQGAETQYF. The CDR3 DNA reads as TGTGCCAGCAGCTTCACGGGACAGGGGGCTGAGACCCAGTACTTC.

This clone is medium-sized by share. The gene calls are TRBV7-9 and TRBJ1-5; TRBD1 agrees at 7 bases. Trimming cost V 4 bases and J 5 bases; bases outside gene matches: 8. This CDR3 spans 15 amino acids. Germline V gene sequence: CDR1 SEHNR, CDR2 FQNEAQ (reference sequence). This CDR3 reads CASSSTGAGDQPQHF. The CDR3 DNA sequence: TGTGCCAGCAGCTCAACAGGGGCGGGGGATCAGCCCCAGCATTTT.

This clone showed up just once. The chain is built from TRBV19 and TRBJ2-6; D is possibly TRBD1 (5 bases). Germline CDR1 and CDR2: LNHDA and SQIVND (reference sequence). Trimming stripped 3 bases from V and 2 bases from J, with 5 bases between. CDR3 size: 14 residues. In DNA, the CDR3 is TGTGCCAGTAGTATCAGGGCTGGGGCCAACGTCCTGACTTTC. This encodes CASSIRAGANVLTF.

The rearrangement uses TRBV5-6 and TRBJ2-3, with no clear D. CDR3 size: 15 residues. V lost 0 bases, J lost 3 bases, and 11 bases lay in between. CDR1 is SGHDT and CDR2 is YYEEEE in the germline V gene. This chain's CDR3 is CASSLATAATDTQYF. CDR3 in DNA: TGTGCCAGCAGCTTGGCGACGGCCGCGACAGATACGCAGTATTTT.

This chain uses TRBV6-6 with TRBJ1-6; the match to TRBD1 covers 8 bases. Trimming took 6 bases from V and 7 from J; bases not matched to a gene: 2. Germline loops: CDR1 MNHNY, CDR2 SVGAGI (reference sequence). The CDR3 loop spans 13 amino acids. The CDR3 bases are TGTGCCAGCAGCGGACAGGGAAATTCACCCCTCCACTTT. Its translation is CASSGQGNSPLHF.

This clone has a handful of counts. The rearrangement joins TRBV13 to TRBJ2-3; D perhaps matches TRBD1 (5 bases). Germline assignment: CDR1 PRHDT and CDR2 FYEKMQ (reference sequence). The V end was cut by 6 bases, the J end by 4 bases, with 17 bases between. The CDR3 contains 15 residues. The CDR3 sequence: CASSSRETVPDTQYF. The DNA of the CDR3 is TGTGCCAGCAGTTCCCGCGAGACAGTACCAGATACGCAGTATTTT.

The chain has TRBV14 and TRBJ1-4, with a weak D call TRBD1 (5 bases). The CDR3 loop spans 14 amino acids. Germline CDR1 and CDR2: SGHDN and FVKESK. Trimming pared 1 base from V and 8 bases from J, leaving 11 bases between. CDR3 region: CASSQGDGREKLFF. The CDR3 DNA reads as TGTGCCAGCAGCCAAGGGGACGGGCGGGAAAAACTGTTTTTT. The complete variable domain, with remaining parts taken from reference TRBV14 and TRBJ1-4, reads EAGVTQFPSHSVIEKGQTVTLRCDPISGHDNLYWYRRVMGKEIKFLLHFVKESKQDESGMPNNRFLAERTGGTYSTLKVQPAELEDSGVYFCASSQGDGREKLFFGSGTQLSVL.

The chain recombines TRBV14 with TRBJ1-6; no reliable D call. CDR1 and CDR2 from the germline V gene are SGHDN and FVKESK. The CDR3 length is 13 residues. V lost 7 bases and J 7 bases, leaving 11 bases between the germline ends. CDR3 DNA sequence: TGTGCCAGCACCTTAACCGGGAATTCACCCCTCCACTTT. It is translated as CASTLTGNSPLHF.

The chain is built from TRBV4-3 and TRBJ2-5; 10 bases are a match to TRBD2. V shed 0 bases and J 5 bases; nucleotides not matched to a gene: 6. CDR1 is LGHNA, CDR2 YSLEER, per germline. The CDR3 is made up of 16 amino acids. This chain's CDR3 is CASSQDSSGSGETQYF. As DNA, the CDR3 is TGCGCCAGCAGCCAAGATTCTAGCGGGAGTGGGGAGACCCAGTACTTC.